These 19 T cell receptor beta chains share one sample of origin, sequenced in a study of OX40 agonist ivuxolimab in advanced cancers. Generated by immunoSEQ multiplex PCR, the TCRdb table keeps only in-frame clones and is missing some. The sample gives 60,000 to 75,000 clones, 70% to 90% of which show up once; roughly 5.1% is in the top ten. The source material was CD4+ or CD8+ T cells sorted from blood, sampled in a trial of the OX40 agonist ivuxolimab. These receptors all stem from an adult with an advanced solid tumor such as melanoma, head and neck, liver or kidney cancer.

Worth noting for this clone: The sample carries other DNA sequences with the same CDR3. The chain employs TRBV7-3 and TRBJ2-3, with D hard to call. Germline V gene sequence: CDR1 SGHTA, CDR2 FQGTGA. V lost 5 bases to trimming and J lost 3 bases, with 6 bases between them. The length of the CDR3 is 12 residues. CDR3 DNA: TGTGCCAGCAGCCCGCGGACAGATACGCAGTATTTT. As protein: CASSPRTDTQYF.

This clone is deemed medium-sized (0.01 to 0.1%). The V call is TRBV28, the J call TRBJ1-2; D might be TRBD1 (5 bases). This CDR3 has 18 amino acids. Looked up from germline, CDR1 is MDHEN and CDR2 is SYDVKM. Trimming removed 4 bases from V and 3 bases from J, with 24 bases in between. CDR3 loop: CASSSIHSGTRLDYGYTF. The CDR3 bases are TGTGCCAGCAGTTCCATCCACTCAGGGACCCGATTGGACTATGGCTACACCTTC.

V is TRBV7-7 and J is TRBJ2-1; 9 bases match TRBD2. The junction had 7 bases not matched to a gene; V was cut back by 4 bases and J by 6 bases. This CDR3 has 15 amino acids. Germline V gene lookup returns CDR1 SSHAT and CDR2 FNYEAQ (reference sequence). This chain's CDR3 is CASSSGAGGFNEQFF. The CDR3 DNA is TGTGCCAGCAGCTCAGGGGCGGGAGGGTTCAATGAGCAGTTCTTC.

This clone was counted a single time. Germline and junction disagree at one end, which may indicate a read error. Other DNA sequences from this sample encode an identical CDR3 as well. J is TRBJ1-2 and V is TRBV6-6; no firm D call. The germline V gene encodes CDR1 MNHNY and CDR2 SVGAGI (reference sequence). The CDR3 sequence is 13 residues long. The CDR3 coding sequence is TGTGCTAGCAATCAGGACGGGAACTATGGCTACACCTTC. Protein product: CASNQDGNYGYTF.

This chain connects TRBV4-1 to TRBJ1-6; D gene unclear. V shed 1 base and J shed 8 bases, with 18 bases lying between them. This CDR3 has 17 amino acids. Germline CDR1 and CDR2: MGHRA and YSYEKL. CDR3 sequence (DNA): TGCGCCAGCAGCCAAGGGTGGGGTTCTGGTAATGATTCACCCCTCCACTTT. Its protein product is CASSQGWGSGNDSPLHF.

This clone has more than one count but fewer than ten. This rearrangement joins TRBV19 to TRBJ2-4, with TRBD1 matching 9 bases. Trimming took 5 bases from V and 10 from J; bases not matched to a gene: 9. The CDR3 spans 14 residues. Germline V gene sequence: CDR1 LNHDA, CDR2 SQIVND (reference sequence). This CDR3 reads CASSPRTGEGIQYF. CDR3 in DNA: TGTGCCAGTAGTCCCCGGACAGGGGAAGGTATTCAGTACTTC. Filled out from reference TRBV19 and TRBJ2-4, the complete variable domain reads DGGITQSPKYLFRKEGQNVTLSCEQNLNHDAMYWYRQDPGQGLRLIYYSQIVNDFQKGDIAEGYSVSREKKESFPLTVTSAQKNPTAFYLCASSPRTGEGIQYFGAGTRLSVL.

The chain is built from TRBV19 and TRBJ1-2; D gene uncertain. Germline V gene lookup returns CDR1 LNHDA and CDR2 SQIVND (reference sequence). Trimming took off 4 bases at V and 3 bases at J, with 6 bases between the two ends. The CDR3 is made up of 12 amino acids. CDR3 in amino acids: CASSKGYYGYTF. The CDR3 coding sequence is TGTGCCAGTAGTAAAGGATACTATGGCTACACCTTC.

The chain links TRBV6-1 to TRBJ1-5; possible D gene TRBD1, 5 bases. Trimming removed 6 bases from V and 4 bases from J, with 13 bases in between. The CDR3 is 14 residues long. Germline assignment: CDR1 MNHNS and CDR2 SASEGT. For the CDR3, the DNA is TGTGCCAGCAGCCTGACAGCTTTTAATCAGCCCCAGCATTTT. Residues: CASSLTAFNQPQHF.

V usage is TRBV18 and J usage is TRBJ1-4; D call uncertain. The CDR3 covers 15 residues. V lost 5 bases to trimming and J lost 2 bases, with 12 bases between them. The germline CDR1 and CDR2 sequences are KGHSH and LQKENI. This CDR3 is CASSADGSTNEKLFF. The CDR3 coding sequence is TGTGCCAGCTCAGCCGATGGGTCTACTAATGAAAAACTGTTTTTT.

The V gene is TRBV7-2, the J gene TRBJ2-7; no clear D. The CDR3 is 14 residues long. CDR1 SGHTA and CDR2 FQGNSA come from the germline V gene. Trimming stripped 4 bases from V and 1 base from J, with 11 bases between. The CDR3 region has the DNA TGTGCCAGCAGCTCAGGAAGAGGATCCTACGAGCAGTACTTC. It codes for CASSSGRGSYEQYF.

J is TRBJ1-1 and V is TRBV14; 7 bases are shared with TRBD1. CDR3 length equals 13 residues. Trimming cost V 5 bases and J 0 bases; bases outside gene matches: 0. Germline CDR1 is SGHDN and CDR2 is FVKESK. The CDR3 DNA is TGTGCCAGCAGCGACAGGGTGAACACTGAAGCTTTCTTT. It codes for CASSDRVNTEAFF.

V and J are TRBV5-1 and TRBJ2-3; 11 positions match TRBD2. Germline CDR1 reads SGHRS; CDR2 reads YFSETQ. Unmatched junction bases numbered 10, after V lost 2 bases and J lost 2 bases. This CDR3 has 18 residues. The CDR3 sequence is CASSFAPLAGANTDTQYF. As DNA, the CDR3 is TGCGCCAGCAGCTTCGCCCCACTAGCGGGGGCCAACACAGATACGCAGTATTTT.

The genes are TRBV27 and TRBJ2-1; 8 bases line up with TRBD2. CDR3 size: 17 residues. Germline values: CDR1 MNHEY, CDR2 SMNVEV (reference sequence). V lost 4 bases, J lost 3 bases, and 11 bases stayed unmatched. The CDR3 DNA follows: TGTGCCAGCAGTTGGTTCCGGGGGCGGGGGGTCTACAATGAGCAGTTCTTC. It yields the protein CASSWFRGRGVYNEQFF.

The chain carries TRBV7-9 and TRBJ1-6; a weak D match, TRBD1 (5 bases). Trimming stripped 1 base from V and 10 bases from J, with 11 bases between. This CDR3 is built from 14 residues. Germline assignment: CDR1 SEHNR and CDR2 FQNEAQ (reference sequence). CDR3 sequence (DNA): TGTGCCAGCAGCTTAGATAGGGGCTCCTCACCCCTCCACTTT. As protein: CASSLDRGSSPLHF.

With respect to this clone: The junction departs from germline at one end; a sequencing error may be responsible. Different DNA sequences within this sample yield the same CDR3. The chain has TRBV28 and TRBJ2-1, with D uncertain. The CDR3 contains 12 residues. CDR1 MDHEN and CDR2 SYDVKM come from the germline V gene. CDR3 amino acids: CASSLNANEQFF. The CDR3 DNA sequence: TGCGCCAGCAGTTTAAATGCCAATGAGCAGTTCTTC.

The chain carries TRBV5-8 and TRBJ1-2, with TRBD1 matching 8 bases. V gave up 2 bases and J gave up 3 bases; unmatched junction bases: 3. Per the germline V gene, CDR1 is SGHTS and CDR2 is YDEGEE. CDR3 length equals 14 residues. CDR3 coding DNA: TGTGCCAGCAGCTTCCTGGACAGGGACTATGGCTACACCTTC. Protein product: CASSFLDRDYGYTF.

This clone occurred once. The chain joins TRBV7-2 to TRBJ1-3, with TRBD1 as a possible D gene (6 bases). The CDR3 length is 15 residues. Trimming shortened V by 4 bases and J by 9 bases, and 19 bases separated the two germline ends. CDR1 and CDR2 from the germline V gene are SGHTA and FQGNSA. The CDR3 sequence is CASSSLGGTSSTIYF. Here the CDR3 DNA reads TGTGCCAGCAGCTCACTAGGCGGGACATCGAGCACCATATATTTT.

The chain recombines TRBV7-8 with TRBJ2-1; 8 bases match TRBD1. The CDR3 is 14 residues long. Germline V CDR1 and CDR2: SGHVS, FQNEAQ. J was trimmed by 7 bases and V by 6 bases; bases with no gene match: 8. The CDR3 region is CASSLRQGRNEQFF. CDR3 bases: TGTGCCAGCAGTCTCCGACAGGGGAGGAATGAGCAGTTCTTC. The variable domain in full, with the rest retrieved from reference TRBV7-8 and TRBJ2-1, is GAGVSQSPRYKVAKRGQDVALRCDPISGHVSLFWYQQALGQGPEFLTYFQNEAQLDKSGLPSDRFFAERPEGSVSTLKIQRTQQEDSAVYLCASSLRQGRNEQFFGPGTRLTVL.

V gene TRBV27 combines with J gene TRBJ2-5, with D possibly TRBD1 on 5 matching bases. The V and J ends lost 4 bases and 4 bases respectively, with 13 bases between them. The CDR3 runs 14 residues. CDR1 and CDR2 (germline): MNHEY, SMNVEV (reference sequence). CDR3 residues: CASSWGEVGETQYF. In DNA, the CDR3 is TGTGCCAGCAGTTGGGGCGAGGTTGGAGAGACCCAGTACTTC.